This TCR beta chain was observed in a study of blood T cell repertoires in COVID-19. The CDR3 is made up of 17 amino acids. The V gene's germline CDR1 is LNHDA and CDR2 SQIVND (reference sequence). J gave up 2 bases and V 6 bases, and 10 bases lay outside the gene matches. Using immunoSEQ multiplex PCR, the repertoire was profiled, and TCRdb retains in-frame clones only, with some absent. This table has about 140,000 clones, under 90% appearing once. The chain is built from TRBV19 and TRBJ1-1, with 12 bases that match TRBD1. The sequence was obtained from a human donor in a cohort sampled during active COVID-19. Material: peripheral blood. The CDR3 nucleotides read TGTGCCAGTAGGCCCCCGGGACAGGGGGCTATCAACACTGAAGCTTTCTTT. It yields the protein CASRPPGQGAINTEAFF.